Listed below are T cell receptor beta chains from one sample, sequenced in a study of T cells in Graves' hyperthyroidism and ophthalmopathy. TCRdb re-called the multiplex PCR reads through MiXCR, storing one row per CDR3 protein. The sample has fewer than 650,000 distinct CDR3 sequences; roughly 14% are singletons. Sequenced sample: blood. These receptors came from a woman aged 25 to 45 with Graves' hyperthyroidism that later progressed to Graves' ophthalmopathy. The CDR3 runs from the conserved cysteine through the conserved F or W. The D gene is left open where the match is weak. Clone size, where shown, is once, few, many, or a class for clones that have expanded.

j_call cdr3_length v_call clone_size d_call cdr3_aa cdr3_nt
TRBJ2-1 14 TRBV3-1 many TRBD2 CASSPSGSVNEQFF TGTGCCAGCAGCCCTAGCGGGAGCGTAAATGAGCAGTTCTTC
TRBJ1-2 15 TRBV27 many TRBD1 CASSPQGALNYGYTF TGTGCCAGCAGTCCCCAGGGGGCTCTCAACTATGGCTACACCTTC
TRBJ2-6 14 TRBV4-3 few . CASSQNSGANVLTF TGCGCCAGCAGCCAAAACTCTGGGGCCAACGTCCTGACTTTC
TRBJ2-2 18 TRBV4-3 . TRBD2 CASSRGFSGRGNTGELFF TGCGCCAGCAGCCGCGGATTTAGCGGGAGAGGGAACACCGGGGAGCTGTTTTTT
TRBJ2-7 15 TRBV2 many . CASGELPLSSYEQYF TGTGCCAGCGGGGAACTCCCCTTGAGCTCCTACGAGCAGTACTTC
TRBJ2-6 18 TRBV15 . . CATSREGGRSSGANVLTF TGTGCCACCAGCAGAGAGGGGGGTCGTAGCTCTGGGGCCAACGTCCTGACTTTC
TRBJ2-3 14 TRBV20-1 many . CSTGTPWESDTQYF TGCAGTACGGGGACGCCCTGGGAATCAGATACGCAGTATTTT
TRBJ2-1 15 TRBV11-3 many . CASSLEHAVREEQFF TGTGCCAGCAGCTTAGAGCATGCGGTTAGGGAGGAGCAGTTCTTC
TRBJ2-7 15 TRBV10-3 many TRBD1 CAIGEDRGRPYEQYF TGTGCCATCGGAGAAGACAGGGGGCGGCCCTACGAGCAGTACTTC
TRBJ2-6 12 TRBV6-1 many . CASDSGANVLTF TGTGCCAGCGATTCTGGGGCCAACGTCCTGACTTTC
TRBJ1-2 14 TRBV6-1 many . CASSEGDHYYGYTF TGTGCCAGCAGTGAAGGGGACCACTACTATGGCTACACCTTC
TRBJ1-5 15 TRBV4-1 . TRBD1 CASGLTGLSNQPQHF TGCGCCAGCGGACTGACAGGGTTAAGCAATCAGCCCCAGCATTTT
TRBJ1-2 14 TRBV7-9 many . CASSAPSQDYGYTF TGTGCCAGCAGTGCGCCCTCGCAGGACTATGGCTACACCTTC
TRBJ2-1 12 TRBV7-9 . . CASSFSRIEQFF TGTGCCAGCAGCTTCTCGCGGATTGAGCAGTTCTTC
TRBJ1-1 13 TRBV12-3/TRBV12-4 . . CASTPGGTAEAFF TGTGCCAGCACCCCGGGGGGGACGGCTGAAGCTTTCTTT
TRBJ1-2 14 TRBV18 . . CASSPSPPRRGYTF TGTGCCAGCTCACCAAGTCCACCTCGGCGTGGCTACACCTTC
TRBJ2-7 14 TRBV10-3 few . CAISPGREAYEQYF TGTGCCATCAGCCCGGGACGGGAAGCCTACGAGCAGTACTTC
TRBJ2-3 19 TRBV6-2/TRBV6-3 many TRBD2 CASSYSRLAGGPFSDTQYF TGTGCCAGCAGTTACAGTCGGCTAGCGGGAGGTCCGTTTTCCGATACGCAGTATTTT
TRBJ1-5 13 TRBV7-2 many . CASSLEAAGPQHF TGTGCCAGCAGCTTAGAGGCGGCGGGGCCCCAGCATTTT
TRBJ1-6 12 TRBV27 few . CASSKALGPLHF TGTGCCAGCAGTAAGGCCCTGGGACCCCTCCACTTT
TRBJ1-5 15 TRBV5-6 few TRBD1 CASSSGTGGFQPQHF TGTGCCAGCAGCTCCGGGACAGGGGGCTTTCAGCCCCAGCATTTT
TRBJ1-1 16 TRBV19 . . CASSTPPQEGNTEAFF TGTGCCAGTAGTACCCCGCCTCAGGAAGGGAACACTGAAGCTTTCTTT